These 21 T cell receptor beta chains came from one sample sequenced in a study of cytomegalovirus exposure and HLA in healthy donors. PCR amplification relied on 60 Vbeta primers (plus 13 Jbeta primers). Sequenced by immunoSEQ multiplex PCR; TCRdb stores in-frame clones only, minus some. The top ten hold under 6.5% of the sample, which has approximately 120,000 clones, approximately 70% seen once. Sequenced sample: PBMCs. The receptor set was obtained from a woman between 65 and 79 years old in good health and CMV-seropositive.

This sequence joins TRBV2 and TRBJ2-1, with 10 bases matching TRBD2. The CDR3 extends over 18 amino acids. The V segment lost 4 bases and the J segment 9 bases; nucleotides outside the gene matches: 18. Germline CDR1 and CDR2: SNHLY and FYNNEI. In DNA form, the CDR3 reads TGTGCCAGCAGTGGGGGTCTAAGCGGGGGGGCCCCACTTGGTGAGCAGTTCTTC. This encodes CASSGGLSGGAPLGEQFF.

The J gene is TRBJ1-5, the V gene TRBV7-5; the table gives TRBD1 as D, unverified against the DNA. TRBV7-5 is shown as a pseudogene. The CDR3 totals 15 residues. CDR3 nucleotide sequence: TGTGCCAGAAGCTTCAAAGGGGTGTACAATCAGCCCCAGCATTTT. Its translation is CARSFKGVYNQPQHF.

The chain recombines TRBV11-2 with TRBJ1-5; D perhaps matches TRBD1 (5 bases). This CDR3 has 16 amino acids. Trimming removed 6 bases at V and 1 base at J, with 16 bases between. Germline CDR1 is SGHAT and CDR2 is FQNNGV. CDR3 in DNA: TGTGCCAGCAGTTCGAGTGGGGGGACGAGCAATCAGCCCCAGCATTTT. Its translation is CASSSSGGTSNQPQHF. Drawing the rest from reference TRBV11-2 and TRBJ1-5, the complete variable domain is EAGVAQSPRYKIIEKRQSVAFWCNPISGHATLYWYQQILGQGPKLLIQFQNNGVVDDSQLPKDRFSAERLKGVDSTLKIQPAKLEDSAVYLCASSSSGGTSNQPQHFGDGTRLSIL.

A note on this clone: This is likely a read error, given that the CDR3 carries no conserved phenylalanine or tryptophan at its end. V usage is TRBV30 and J usage is TRBJ1-2; TRBD1 matches 7 bases. Germline trimming cut 3 bases from V and 6 bases from J; bases unmatched to any gene: 4. The CDR3 has 12 amino acids. The germline gives CDR1 GTSNPN, CDR2 SVGIG (reference sequence). CDR3 loop: CAWSIQGNGYTV. CDR3 in DNA: TGTGCCTGGAGCATACAGGGGAATGGCTACACCGTC.

The chain is built from TRBV5-1 and TRBJ2-1; 8 nucleotides line up with TRBD2. This CDR3 has 17 amino acids. The germline gives CDR1 SGHRS, CDR2 YFSETQ. Trimming took 0 bases from V and 4 from J; bases not matched to a gene: 9. The CDR3 DNA follows: TGCGCCAGCAGCTTGGCCTCAGCTAGCGGGCGGTACAATGAGCAGTTCTTC. Its protein product is CASSLASASGRYNEQFF.

This chain uses TRBV25-1 with TRBJ1-1; the D gene is possibly TRBD1 (5 bases). This CDR3 comprises 13 residues. Deletions cut 3 bases from V and 4 bases from J, with 9 bases between. The germline gives CDR1 MGHDK, CDR2 SYGVNS. The CDR3 loop reads CASSDRVGTEAFF. In DNA form, the CDR3 reads TGTGCCAGCAGTGACAGGGTAGGCACTGAAGCTTTCTTT.

This sequence joins TRBV5-1 and TRBJ1-2, with 9 bases lining up with TRBD1. Germline CDR1 is SGHRS and CDR2 is YFSETQ. CDR3 size: 23 residues. The V gene end was trimmed by 0 bases and the J gene end by 3 bases; junction bases not matched to a gene: 27. The CDR3 here is CASSLARVPTDRDRDSGDYGYTF. CDR3 DNA: TGCGCCAGCAGCTTGGCGAGGGTTCCAACCGACCGGGACAGGGACTCAGGCGACTATGGCTACACCTTC. The full variable domain, rest sourced from reference TRBV5-1 and TRBJ1-2, is KAGVTQTPRYLIKTRGQQVTLSCSPISGHRSVSWYQQTPGQGLQFLFEYFSETQRNKGNFPGRFSGRQFSNSRSEMNVSTLELGDSALYLCASSLARVPTDRDRDSGDYGYTFGSGTRLTVV.

The chain uses TRBV6-5 and TRBJ1-1; 9 bases match TRBD1. Trimming cost V 2 bases and J 7 bases; bases outside gene matches: 2. In germline, CDR1 is MNHEY, CDR2 SVGAGI. The CDR3 is made up of 13 amino acids. CDR3 protein: CASSYGTGFEAFF. In nucleotides, the CDR3 is TGTGCCAGCAGTTACGGGACAGGGTTTGAAGCTTTCTTT.

This chain links TRBV7-2 with TRBJ1-5; tentatively, D is TRBD1 (5 bases). V was cut by 5 bases and J by 0 bases, with 8 bases left in between. From germline, CDR1 is SGHTA and CDR2 FQGNSA. The CDR3 consists of 14 residues. CDR3 bases: TGTGCCAGCAGCCCACAGGATAGCAATCAGCCCCAGCATTTT. Protein: CASSPQDSNQPQHF.

CDR3 in DNA: TGTGCCAGTAGCTCCGGACAGGGGGTATCTGGGGCCAACGTCCTGACTTTC. This encodes CASSSGQGVSGANVLTF. The V call is TRBV19, the J call TRBJ2-6, with 10 nucleotides matching TRBD1. Germline loops: CDR1 LNHDA, CDR2 SQIVND (reference sequence). The CDR3 length is 17 residues. J was trimmed by 1 base and V by 6 bases; bases with no gene match: 6.

V and J are TRBV2 and TRBJ2-7; TRBD1 matches at 10 bases. Germline assignment: CDR1 SNHLY and CDR2 FYNNEI. Losses at the gene ends were 6 bases for V and 0 bases for J; bases not matched to a gene: 8. The length of the CDR3 is 16 residues. The CDR3 spells CASRDRDRGSSYEQYF. CDR3 sequence (DNA): TGTGCCAGCAGAGACCGGGACAGGGGTAGCTCCTACGAGCAGTACTTC.

V and J are TRBV6-1 and TRBJ2-5, with D possibly matching TRBD2 (7 bases). This CDR3 spans 15 amino acids. Trimming left V 3 bases short and J 7 bases short, with 18 bases between. Germline assignment: CDR1 MNHNS and CDR2 SASEGT. Written as DNA, the CDR3 is TGTGCCAGCAGTGAGGCGGGTGCGGGGGCCGGGACCCAGTACTTC. It translates to CASSEAGAGAGTQYF.

This sequence joins TRBV5-6 and TRBJ2-6; no reliable D call. Between the trimmed V and J ends, which lost 4 bases and 0 bases, there was a span of 14 bases. CDR1 SGHDT and CDR2 YYEEEE come from the germline V gene. The CDR3 runs to 17 residues. DNA of the CDR3: TGTGCCAGCAGCCCCCGGGTCCTCAGCTCTGGGGCCAACGTCCTGACTTTC. Translation: CASSPRVLSSGANVLTF.

The V call is TRBV7-2, the J call TRBJ1-1, with TRBD1 matching 7 bases. This CDR3 comprises 15 residues. Germline CDR1 and CDR2: SGHTA and FQGNSA. With V trimmed by 1 base and J by 4 bases, 6 bases remained unmatched. This CDR3 is CASSLEAGGFTEAFF. CDR3 sequence (DNA): TGTGCCAGCAGCTTAGAAGCAGGGGGATTCACTGAAGCTTTCTTT.

There are a few counts of this clone. The rearrangement links TRBV18 to TRBJ1-2, with 8 nucleotides matching TRBD1. CDR1 is KGHSH and CDR2 is LQKENI in the germline V gene. The ends lost 6 bases at V and 10 bases at J; junction bases unmatched: 10. The CDR3 totals 13 residues. This CDR3 reads CASSIILGQDYTF. DNA of the CDR3: TGTGCCAGCTCCATAATTCTGGGACAGGACTACACCTTC.

The chain combines TRBV25-1 with TRBJ2-2, with D possibly being TRBD2 (6 bases). V was pared by 3 bases and J by 3 bases, with 8 bases between. The CDR3 length is 14 residues. Germline CDR1 MGHDK, CDR2 SYGVNS. Here the CDR3 DNA reads TGTGCCAGCAGTGATTGGGGGGACACCGGGGAGCTGTTTTTT. This encodes CASSDWGDTGELFF.

This clone turned up a few times. This sequence joins TRBV19 and TRBJ1-3, with unresolved D. The germline gives CDR1 LNHDA, CDR2 SQIVND (reference sequence). This CDR3 has 12 amino acids. The chain's CDR3 is CASQSSGNTIYF. The CDR3 DNA follows: TGTGCGTCACAGTCCTCTGGAAACACCATATATTTT.

Comments on this clone: The same CDR3 is also encoded by other DNA sequences in this sample. This chain's CDR3 is CATRQGLNNEKLFF. DNA of the CDR3: TGTGCCACCCGACAGGGTCTAAATAATGAAAAACTGTTTTTT. This chain connects TRBV10-3 to TRBJ1-4, with 7 bases that match TRBD1. CDR1 is ENHRY, CDR2 SYGVKD, per germline. CDR3 size: 14 residues. The V segment lost 10 bases and the J segment 4 bases; nucleotides outside the gene matches: 9.

As to this clone: One end of the junction is discordant with germline, which a read error may explain. This chain joins TRBV29-1 and TRBJ2-5; maybe TRBD2 (5 bases). CDR1 is SQVTM and CDR2 is ANQGSEA in the germline V gene. The CDR3 has 12 residues. CDR3 sequence reads: CSVQDGGETQYF. For the CDR3, the DNA is TGCAGCGTTCAAGACGGAGGAGAGACCCAGTACTTC.

The chain has TRBV29-1 and TRBJ1-2, with D possibly being TRBD1 (6 bases). This CDR3 is 13 amino acids long. V lost 4 bases, J lost 6 bases, and 15 bases lay in between. Germline V CDR1 and CDR2: SQVTM, ANQGSEA. CDR3 sequence: CSVVRAGAHGYTF. The CDR3 bases are TGCAGCGTTGTAAGGGCGGGGGCCCATGGCTACACCTTC.

This clone turned up a few times. The chain has TRBV6-1 and TRBJ2-3, with 13 bases fitting TRBD2. J was trimmed by 4 bases and V by 4 bases; bases with no gene match: 2. The CDR3 has 15 amino acids. CDR1 and CDR2 (germline): MNHNS, SASEGT. CDR3 protein: CASSVGLAGADTQYF. CDR3 nucleotide sequence: TGTGCCAGCAGTGTCGGACTAGCGGGGGCAGATACGCAGTATTTT.